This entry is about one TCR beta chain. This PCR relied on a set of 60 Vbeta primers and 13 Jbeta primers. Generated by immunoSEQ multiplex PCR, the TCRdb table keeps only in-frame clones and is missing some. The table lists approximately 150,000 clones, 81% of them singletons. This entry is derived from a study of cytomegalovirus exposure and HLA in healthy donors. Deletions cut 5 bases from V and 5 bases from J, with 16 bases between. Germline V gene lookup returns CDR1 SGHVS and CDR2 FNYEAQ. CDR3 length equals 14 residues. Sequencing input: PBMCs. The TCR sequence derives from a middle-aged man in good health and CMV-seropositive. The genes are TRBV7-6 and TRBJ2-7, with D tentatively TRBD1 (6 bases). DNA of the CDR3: TGTGCCAGCAGCCTAGAACGAACAGGGCACGAGCAGTACTTC. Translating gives CASSLERTGHEQYF.